The 15 T cell receptor beta chains reported below all come from one sample, sequenced in a study of somatic mutations in cytotoxic T cells in rheumatoid arthritis. Using immunoSEQ multiplex PCR, the repertoire was profiled, and TCRdb retains in-frame clones only, with some absent. The repertoire has approximately 6,400 clones, 60% to 80% of them found once; the top ten carry about 32%. The source material was CD8+ T cells sorted from blood, sampled at a follow-up visit. These receptors were taken from a woman in her 70s with rheumatoid arthritis.

The rearrangement links TRBV5-6 to TRBJ2-3; unclear D gene. CDR1 and CDR2 (germline): SGHDT, YYEEEE. The CDR3 has 15 amino acids. V lost 10 bases, J lost 4 bases, and 22 bases lay in between. The CDR3 here is CASEPARRYSDTQYF. In DNA, the CDR3 is TGTGCCTCCGAGCCTGCCAGGAGATATTCAGATACGCAGTATTTT.

The V gene is TRBV7-8, the J gene TRBJ2-7; 13 nucleotides align to TRBD2. The CDR3 totals 16 residues. Germline V gene lookup returns CDR1 SGHVS and CDR2 FQNEAQ. The junction had 8 bases not matched to a gene; V was cut back by 2 bases and J by 7 bases. The CDR3, as DNA: TGTGCCAGCAGCTTATATAGACTAGCGGGAGGATCTGAGCAGTACTTC. Its translation: CASSLYRLAGGSEQYF.

The chain couples TRBV5-6 to TRBJ1-3; 8 bases are shared with TRBD1. The CDR3 consists of 16 residues. Germline lookup yields CDR1 SGHDT and CDR2 YYEEEE. Unmatched junction bases numbered 8, after V lost 2 bases and J lost 4 bases. In DNA, the CDR3 is TGTGCCAGCAGCTTCCCAGGACAGGGTGGAGGAAACACCATATATTTT. It is translated as CASSFPGQGGGNTIYF.

J is TRBJ1-4 and V is TRBV28, with no clear D. CDR1 is MDHEN, CDR2 SYDVKM, per germline. Trimming pared 7 bases from V and 4 bases from J, leaving 4 bases between. The CDR3 contains 11 residues. In DNA form, the CDR3 reads TGTGCCAGCACTCTTAATGAAAAACTGTTTTTT. Amino acids: CASTLNEKLFF.

The genes are TRBV9 and TRBJ2-2; D unclear. This CDR3 is built from 14 residues. Per germline, CDR1 SGDLS and CDR2 YYNGEE. The V and J ends lost 0 bases and 6 bases respectively, with 9 bases between them. In DNA, the CDR3 is TGTGCCAGCAGCGTAGCCTACGGCGCCGGGGAGCTGTTTTTT. Its protein is CASSVAYGAGELFF.

This chain joins TRBV7-3 and TRBJ1-1; D might be TRBD1 (5 bases). The germline V gene has CDR1 SGHTA and CDR2 FQGTGA. The V and J ends lost 0 bases and 3 bases respectively, with 14 bases between them. The CDR3 loop spans 16 amino acids. The CDR3 sequence: CASSLTRGGRDTEAFF. The CDR3 bases are TGTGCCAGCAGCTTAACGCGGGGGGGTAGGGACACTGAAGCTTTCTTT.

This chain links TRBV6-6 with TRBJ1-2; no clear D gene. This CDR3 has 11 amino acids. CDR1 is MNHNY and CDR2 is SVGAGI in the germline V gene (reference sequence). V lost 5 bases and J 6 bases, leaving 7 bases between the germline ends. CDR3 DNA: TGTGCCAGCAGTAGCAGAGATGGCTACACCTTC. This sequence encodes CASSSRDGYTF.

This clone qualifies as hyperexpanded. The chain links TRBV9 to TRBJ2-5; D tentatively reads TRBD1 or TRBD2 (5 bases each). This CDR3 is built from 16 residues. V gave up 4 bases and J gave up 5 bases, with 21 bases separating them. Germline lookup yields CDR1 SGDLS and CDR2 YYNGEE. The CDR3 DNA reads TGTGCCAGCAGCTCATCGGGTGGGGGTATCAAGGAGACCCAGTACTTC. Residues: CASSSSGGGIKETQYF.

The chain couples TRBV6-5 to TRBJ2-3; the D is unclear. The CDR3 is 13 residues long. V lost 8 bases to trimming and J lost 7 bases, with 16 bases between them. Germline V gene lookup returns CDR1 MNHEY and CDR2 SVGAGI. The CDR3 DNA sequence: TGTGCCAGCGTCCCTCTTGACCGGAATACGCAGTATTTT. Protein sequence: CASVPLDRNTQYF.

As for this clone: At one boundary the junction diverges from the germline segment, which might be a read error. The chain recombines TRBV10-3 with TRBJ1-3, with no clear D. The CDR3 loop spans 16 amino acids. CDR1 is ENHRY and CDR2 is SYGVKD in the germline V gene. CDR3 region: CAISEPSRVSGSTIYF. Written as DNA, the CDR3 is TGTGCCATCAGTGAGCCGAGTCGGGTTTCTGGAAGCACCATATATTTT.

The chain links TRBV2 to TRBJ2-1, with 9 bases fitting TRBD2. Germline-derived CDR1 and CDR2 are SNHLY and FYNNEI. The CDR3 consists of 15 residues. J gave up 4 bases and V 8 bases, and 9 bases lay outside the gene matches. CDR3 residues: CASALAGGPYNEQFF. The CDR3 nucleotides are TGTGCCAGCGCCCTGGCGGGAGGGCCGTACAATGAGCAGTTCTTC.

This sequence joins TRBV23-1 and TRBJ1-2; no firm D call. TRBV23-1 is given ORF status, its function remaining uncertain. The V and J ends lost 4 bases and 4 bases respectively, with 10 bases between them. The CDR3 runs to 13 residues. This chain's CDR3 is CASSREDGYGYTF. CDR3 coding DNA: TGCGCCAGCAGTCGGGAGGACGGCTATGGCTACACCTTC.

This clone was seen a few times. Here the CDR3 DNA reads TGTGCCAGCAGCCGACAGGGCTTTAATCAGCCCCAGCATTTT. This translates into CASSRQGFNQPQHF. The V gene is TRBV7-9, the J gene TRBJ1-5, with 7 bases fitting TRBD1. This CDR3 has 14 residues. The V and J ends lost 5 bases and 4 bases, in that order; junction bases with no gene match: 5. CDR1 is SEHNR and CDR2 is FQNEAQ in the germline V gene (reference sequence).

The chain combines TRBV6-5 with TRBJ1-1; a possible D gene is TRBD1 (6 bases). V was trimmed by 4 bases and J by 6 bases, leaving 18 bases between them. Germline V gene lookup returns CDR1 MNHEY and CDR2 SVGAGI. The CDR3 consists of 15 residues. CDR3 sequence: CASSFQGGGQAEAFF. The CDR3, as DNA: TGTGCCAGCAGTTTCCAGGGAGGGGGTCAGGCTGAAGCTTTCTTT.

This sequence joins TRBV7-9 and TRBJ2-7; D is perhaps TRBD2 (6 bases). Per the germline V gene, CDR1 is SEHNR and CDR2 is FQNEAQ (reference sequence). V gave up 6 bases and J gave up 3 bases, with 9 bases separating them. The length of the CDR3 is 12 residues. The CDR3 loop is CASSGGYYEQYF. In DNA form, the CDR3 reads TGTGCCAGCAGTGGGGGGTACTACGAGCAGTACTTC.